The 18 T cell receptor beta chains below come from one sample, sequenced in a study of Tregs in tolerant kidney transplant recipients. Generated by immunoSEQ multiplex PCR, the TCRdb table keeps only in-frame clones and is missing some. Altogether 110,000 or so clones are present, nearly 90% being singletons, with the ten largest covering just under 0.35%. This specimen was CD4+ T cells from blood, taken before the transplant. These receptors were obtained from a human donor who received a combined kidney and bone marrow transplant.

The V and J genes are TRBV9 and TRBJ2-1, with 7 nucleotides matching TRBD2. Germline V gene data show CDR1 as SGDLS and CDR2 as YYNGEE. V trimming: 2 bases; J trimming: 9 bases; junction bases outside the gene matches: 11. The CDR3 extends over 15 amino acids. DNA of the CDR3: TGTGCCAGCAGCGTGCAGACTTTAGCGGGCGGTGAGCAGTTCTTC. Its protein is CASSVQTLAGGEQFF.

V gene TRBV5-8 combines with J gene TRBJ1-2; 8 positions match TRBD1. The length of the CDR3 is 15 residues. V shed 3 bases, J shed 4 bases, and the junction held 8 bases outside the gene matches. Germline CDR1 SGHTS, CDR2 YDEGEE. Written as DNA, the CDR3 is TGTGCCAGCAGCTCTCTCGACAGGGGTGCCTATGGCTACACCTTC. Protein: CASSSLDRGAYGYTF.

The V gene is TRBV6-5, the J gene TRBJ2-7, with 9 bases lining up with TRBD1. The CDR3 length is 15 residues. J gave up 1 base and V 6 bases, and 7 bases lay outside the gene matches. Germline-derived CDR1 and CDR2 are MNHEY and SVGAGI. CDR3 coding DNA: TGTGCCAGCAGCCGATCCGGGACAGGGTCCTACGAGCAGTACTTC. It yields the protein CASSRSGTGSYEQYF.

The V and J genes are TRBV6-6 and TRBJ2-2; TRBD2 aligns across 9 bases. Germline lookup yields CDR1 MNHNY and CDR2 SVGAGI (reference sequence). The CDR3 has 15 residues. V gave up 2 bases and J gave up 7 bases; unmatched junction bases: 5. The CDR3 region is CASSYLSGGGGELFF. The CDR3 region has the DNA TGTGCCAGCAGTTACCTTAGCGGGGGAGGCGGGGAGCTGTTTTTT.

The chain combines TRBV7-9 with TRBJ2-7; D is perhaps TRBD2 (6 bases). The CDR3 is 18 amino acids. Germline CDR1 is SEHNR and CDR2 is FQNEAQ (reference sequence). Trimming took off 1 base at V and 7 bases at J, with 26 bases between the two ends. Written as DNA, the CDR3 is TGTGCCAGCAGCTTAGTGCCCCCCATAAGGCGGGGAGCCGGAGAGCAGTACTTC. This codes for CASSLVPPIRRGAGEQYF.

The genes are TRBV9 and TRBJ2-1; a possible D gene is TRBD2 (6 bases). Germline CDR1 SGDLS, CDR2 YYNGEE. V was pared by 0 bases and J by 3 bases, with 10 bases between. There are 15 residues in the CDR3. The CDR3 protein is CASSVAGAGYNEQFF. CDR3 DNA: TGTGCCAGCAGCGTAGCGGGAGCTGGCTACAATGAGCAGTTCTTC.

The V call is TRBV11-3, the J call TRBJ2-1; TRBD2 matches 12 bases. CDR1 and CDR2 (germline): SGHNT, YENEEA. V was pared by 0 bases and J by 7 bases, with 4 bases of the junction left unmatched. This CDR3 region has 16 residues. The DNA for the CDR3 is TGTGCCAGCAGCTTAGATAAAGGACTAGCGGGGAATGAGCAGTTCTTC. As protein: CASSLDKGLAGNEQFF.

CDR3 sequence reads: CASSSPGQGHTGYTF. CDR3 sequence (DNA): TGTGCCAGCAGCTCCCCGGGACAGGGGCATACTGGCTACACCTTC. The chain uses TRBV13 and TRBJ1-2, with 10 bases that match TRBD1. V lost 4 bases to trimming and J lost 7 bases; unmatched junction nucleotides: 9. The CDR3 length is 15 residues. The germline gives CDR1 PRHDT, CDR2 FYEKMQ (reference sequence).

The chain links TRBV29-1 to TRBJ1-1; TRBD1 aligns across 12 bases. From germline, CDR1 is SQVTM and CDR2 ANQGSEA. V dropped 6 bases and J dropped 5; count of bases not matched to a gene: 10. This CDR3 region has 15 residues. The chain's CDR3 is CSVSGTGGVRTEAFF. As DNA, the CDR3 is TGCAGCGTGTCCGGGACAGGGGGCGTTAGGACTGAAGCTTTCTTT. The full variable domain, in which reference TRBV29-1 and TRBJ1-1 provide the parts outside the CDR3, is SAVISQKPSRDICQRGTSLTIQCQVDSQVTMMFWYRQQPGQSLTLIATANQGSEATYESGFVIDKFPISRPNLTFSTLTVSNMSPEDSSIYLCSVSGTGGVRTEAFFGQGTRLTVV.

The rearrangement joins TRBV6-5 to TRBJ1-2, with D unclear. V was cut by 2 bases and J by 6 bases, with 13 bases left in between. Germline loops: CDR1 MNHEY, CDR2 SVGAGI. This CDR3 region has 14 residues. CDR3 in amino acids: CASSYPAGVDGYTF. CDR3 in DNA: TGTGCCAGCAGTTACCCCGCCGGGGTAGATGGCTACACCTTC.

The chain recombines TRBV2 with TRBJ2-2; D gene ambiguous. The CDR3 is 13 residues long. CDR1 is SNHLY, CDR2 FYNNEI, per germline. V was cut by 4 bases and J by 3 bases, with 6 bases left in between. The DNA of the CDR3 is TGTGCCAGCAGTGGCACACACACCGGGGAGCTGTTTTTT. Translated: CASSGTHTGELFF.

The chain combines TRBV2 with TRBJ2-1; TRBD2 matches at 12 bases. CDR1 is SNHLY, CDR2 FYNNEI, per germline. Trimming cost V 4 bases and J 6 bases; bases outside gene matches: 10. The CDR3 has 17 residues. The DNA for the CDR3 is TGTGCCAGCAGTGCCCCGGGGGCTAGCGGGAGGGCCAATGAGCAGTTCTTC. Amino acids: CASSAPGASGRANEQFF. The full variable domain, rest sourced from reference TRBV2 and TRBJ2-1, is EPEVTQTPSHQVTQMGQEVILRCVPISNHLYFYWYRQILGQKVEFLVSFYNNEISEKSEIFDDQFSVERPDGSNFTLKIRSTKLEDSAMYFCASSAPGASGRANEQFFGPGTRLTVL.

About this clone itself: The same CDR3 arises from other DNA sequences in this sample as well. The genes are TRBV30 and TRBJ2-7, with a weak D call TRBD1 (6 bases). V lost 4 bases and J 3 bases, leaving 19 bases between the germline ends. The CDR3 has 15 amino acids. Looked up from germline, CDR1 is GTSNPN and CDR2 is SVGIG (reference sequence). The DNA for the CDR3 is TGTGCCTGGACCGACCCCGACAGGTTAGTCTACGAGCAGTACTTC. Residues: CAWTDPDRLVYEQYF.

The V call is TRBV30, the J call TRBJ2-3; 9 bases align to TRBD1. CDR3 length equals 14 residues. The germline V gene has CDR1 GTSNPN and CDR2 SVGIG (reference sequence). V shed 3 bases, J shed 4 bases, and the junction held 5 bases outside the gene matches. The CDR3 sequence is CAWRGGQGADTQYF. The CDR3, as DNA: TGTGCCTGGAGGGGGGGACAGGGTGCAGATACGCAGTATTTT. Based on the CDR3 plus reference TRBV30 and TRBJ2-3, the full variable domain is SQTIHQWPATLVQPVGSPLSLECTVEGTSNPNLYWYRQAAGRGLQLLFYSVGIGQISSEVPQNLSASRPQDRQFILSSKKLLLSDSGFYLCAWRGGQGADTQYFGPGTRLTVL.

The V and J genes are TRBV7-3 and TRBJ1-1; no reliable D call. Germline CDR1 reads SGHTA; CDR2 reads FQGTGA. Deletions cut 2 bases from V and 0 bases from J, with 13 bases between. The CDR3 is 16 amino acids. CDR3 sequence (DNA): TGTGCCAGCAGCTTAGAGGGTCAAAACATGAACACTGAAGCTTTCTTT. Encoded protein: CASSLEGQNMNTEAFF.

The J gene is TRBJ1-3, the V gene TRBV7-2; D remains ambiguous. In germline, CDR1 is SGHTA, CDR2 FQGNSA. Trimming left V 5 bases short and J 0 bases short, with 2 bases between. The CDR3 contains 12 residues. The CDR3 DNA reads TGTGCCAGCAGCCACTCTGGAAACACCATATATTTT. Translation: CASSHSGNTIYF.

This sequence joins TRBV5-4 and TRBJ2-2; tentatively, D is TRBD1 (6 bases). V was pared by 4 bases and J by 1 base, with 11 bases between. This CDR3 has 15 amino acids. In germline, CDR1 is SGHNT, CDR2 YYREEE (reference sequence). The CDR3 coding sequence is TGTGCCAGCAGCGTGACAGGAAAGAACACCGGGGAGCTGTTTTTT. Protein sequence: CASSVTGKNTGELFF.

The J gene is TRBJ1-2, the V gene TRBV5-4; TRBD1 aligns across 7 bases. This CDR3 is 15 amino acids long. The J segment lost 5 bases and the V segment lost 3 bases, leaving 10 bases of the junction unmatched. CDR1 is SGHNT and CDR2 is YYREEE in the germline V gene (reference sequence). The CDR3 loop reads CASSSPRGQLYGYTF. The CDR3 nucleotides are TGTGCCAGCAGCTCCCCCCGGGGACAGCTTTATGGCTACACCTTC. The variable domain in full, with the rest retrieved from reference TRBV5-4 and TRBJ1-2, is ETGVTQSPTHLIKTRGQQVTLRCSSQSGHNTVSWYQQALGQGPQFIFQYYREEENGRGNFPPRFSGLQFPNYSSELNVNALELDDSALYLCASSSPRGQLYGYTFGSGTRLTVV.